This TCR beta chain appears in the sequencing data of a study of shared clonotypes between healthy human individuals. The protocol was immunoSEQ multiplex PCR, while the TCRdb copy is restricted to in-frame clones and leaves out a portion. The data hold around 980,000 clones, with more than 75% observed a single time. The CDR3 runs to 12 residues. Deletions cut 7 bases from V and 6 bases from J, with 12 bases between. CDR1 and CDR2 from the germline V gene are MNHEY and SVGAGI. The sample was memory CD4+ T cells from PBMCs. Subset given: CD45RA-negative fraction. The TCR originated in a man younger than 30 in good health. Some clones in this sample may be carry-over from other donors' samples. The V call is TRBV6-5, the J call TRBJ1-2, with unresolved D. CDR3 loop: CASTTRAHGYTF. CDR3 sequence (DNA): TGTGCCAGCACCACGCGGGCCCATGGCTACACCTTC.